This note documents a single TCR beta chain sequence. Its antigen remains unidentified. This entry is derived from a study of identical twins. A single record per CDR3 protein comes from TCRdb applying MiXCR to the 5' RACE reads. There are hundreds of thousands of distinct CDR3 sequences in the sample; approximately 24% occur only once, and 2.5% to 3.5% lies in the top ten. Overall study findings and caveats: With abundant cord blood beta clonotypes, insertions were fewer; memory repertoires showed no such pattern. Twins' excess sharing was less marked for out-of-frame beta sequences.

Germline-derived CDR1 and CDR2 are SGHRS and YFSETQ. The V end lost 1 base, the J end lost 6 bases, and 8 bases lay between the germline ends. The CDR3 covers 12 residues. These records were also assigned to another study, of T cells expressing NK-cell markers. This second study says: Eight donors were sequenced, seven testing HCMV-seropositive and one testing seronegative. An anti-gamma-delta TCR antibody restricted sorting to alpha-beta TCR T cells in several experiments.

Sequencing used CD4+ T cells sorted from blood. The chain uses TRBV5-1 and TRBJ2-7, with D perhaps TRBD2 (5 bases). This sequence was found in a woman younger than 35 in good health. CDR3 bases: TGCGCCAGCAGCTTGCCCGGGGTCGAGCAGTACTTC. Protein sequence: CASSLPGVEQYF.